Each of the 23 T cell receptor beta chains below was sequenced from the same sample in a study of CD8+CD57+ T cells in acquired aplastic anemia. TCR beta VDJ and CDR3 were profiled, and genomic DNA was the template. One entry per CDR3 protein, called by TCRdb with MiXCR from the reads. The sample includes 150,000 to 200,000 distinct CDR3 sequences, 60% to 70% of them seen just once. The sequenced material came from sorted CD4+, CD8+, or CD8+CD57+ T cells (not recorded which) from PBMCs. These receptors were obtained from a human donor in good health.

This clonotype was detected only once. This chain's CDR3 is CASSQGSTQETQYF. CDR3 coding DNA: TGTGCCAGCAGCCAGGGGTCCACACAAGAGACCCAGTACTTC. The rearrangement uses TRBV5-6 and TRBJ2-5; weak D call: TRBD1 (6 bases). The CDR3 length is 14 residues. The V and J ends lost 4 bases and 2 bases respectively, with 12 bases between them. The germline gives CDR1 SGHDT, CDR2 YYEEEE.

CDR3 residues: CATSDTGTPVGRQFF. The CDR3 DNA sequence: TGTGCCACCAGTGACACCGGGACCCCAGTGGGGAGGCAGTTCTTC. This chain uses TRBV24-1 with TRBJ2-1, with D perhaps assigned TRBD1 or TRBD2 (5 bases each). Trimming left V 4 bases short and J 12 bases short, with 21 bases between. CDR3 length equals 15 residues. The germline gives CDR1 KGHDR, CDR2 SFDVKD.

The chain uses TRBV12-3 or TRBV12-4 and TRBJ2-7; no clear D. The CDR3 contains 12 residues. V lost 5 bases to trimming and J lost 6 bases, with 11 bases between them. DNA of the CDR3: TGTGCCAGCAGTAGACCCTTTGGCGAGCAGTACTTC. Translation gives CASSRPFGEQYF.

This sequence joins TRBV29-1 and TRBJ2-3; 10 nucleotides match TRBD2. Germline lookup yields CDR1 SQVTM and CDR2 ANQGSEA. The CDR3 loop spans 14 amino acids. The J segment lost 2 bases and the V segment lost 8 bases, leaving 7 bases of the junction unmatched. The CDR3 DNA sequence: TGCAGCTTAGCGGGGGGTGGGGACACAGATACGCAGTATTTT. It is translated as CSLAGGGDTDTQYF.

The chain couples TRBV2 to TRBJ2-7, with 9 bases that match TRBD2. In germline, CDR1 is SNHLY, CDR2 FYNNEI. After removal of 10 bases from V and 3 bases from J, the junction contained 13 bases not matched to a gene. The CDR3 length is 15 residues. The CDR3 DNA reads TGTGCCAACCTACTAGCGGGTTCGGGGGACTACGAGCAGTACTTC. Its translation: CANLLAGSGDYEQYF. The complete variable domain, with remaining parts taken from reference TRBV2 and TRBJ2-7, reads EPEVTQTPSHQVTQMGQEVILRCVPISNHLYFYWYRQILGQKVEFLVSFYNNEISEKSEIFDDQFSVERPDGSNFTLKIRSTKLEDSAMYFCANLLAGSGDYEQYFGPGTRLTVT.

This clonotype was seen more than once but under ten times. The chain combines TRBV7-3 with TRBJ2-1; D is possibly TRBD2 (6 bases). In germline, CDR1 is SGHTA, CDR2 FQGTGA. V gave up 3 bases and J gave up 5 bases, with 20 bases separating them. The CDR3 consists of 17 residues. The CDR3 DNA reads as TGTGCCAGCAGCTTGGGCTTTGGGCGGGATGGCGACAATGAGCAGTTCTTC. Its translation: CASSLGFGRDGDNEQFF.

The V and J genes are TRBV4-1 and TRBJ2-1; 10 bases map to TRBD2. This CDR3 has 17 residues. Per the germline V gene, CDR1 is MGHRA and CDR2 is YSYEKL. J was trimmed by 6 bases and V by 0 bases; bases with no gene match: 8. The CDR3 DNA is TGCGCCAGCAGCCAAGAGGGTAGCGGGAGGTGGGGCAATGAGCAGTTCTTC. Amino acid sequence: CASSQEGSGRWGNEQFF.

The chain couples TRBV19 to TRBJ2-7; no reliable D call. The V end lost 10 bases, the J end lost 4 bases, and 11 bases lay between the germline ends. Germline V gene data show CDR1 as LNHDA and CDR2 as SQIVND (reference sequence). The length of the CDR3 is 11 residues. The CDR3 coding sequence is TGTGCCACTCGATCAGTTTACGAGCAGTACTTC. Protein: CATRSVYEQYF.

The CDR3 spells CASSKLPGELFF. In DNA, the CDR3 is TGTGCCAGCAGTAAATTGCCGGGGGAGCTGTTTTTT. The gene calls are TRBV6-6 and TRBJ2-2, with D unresolved. This CDR3 region has 12 residues. Germline loops: CDR1 MNHNY, CDR2 SVGAGI (reference sequence). Trimming shortened V by 5 bases and J by 8 bases, and 9 bases separated the two germline ends.

The chain couples TRBV7-8 to TRBJ2-1; 10 nucleotides agree with TRBD2. Germline V gene lookup returns CDR1 SGHVS and CDR2 FQNEAQ. The CDR3 has 16 amino acids. V dropped 5 bases and J dropped 4; count of bases not matched to a gene: 8. The CDR3 reads CASSLMGSGGYNEQFF. For the CDR3, the DNA is TGTGCCAGCAGCCTTATGGGTAGCGGGGGGTACAATGAGCAGTTCTTC.

This chain links TRBV15 with TRBJ2-1; D could derive from TRBD1 or TRBD2 (5 bases each). V was cut by 3 bases and J by 5 bases, with 11 bases left in between. CDR3 length: 14 amino acids. Germline-derived CDR1 and CDR2 are LNHNV and YYDKDF (reference sequence). In DNA form, the CDR3 reads TGTGCCACCAGCAGCTCCGGGACCGACAATGAGCAGTTCTTC. Translating it yields CATSSSGTDNEQFF.

V gene TRBV20-1 combines with J gene TRBJ2-2; 8 bases agree with TRBD2. Losses at the gene ends were 6 bases for V and 5 bases for J; bases not matched to a gene: 8. This CDR3 comprises 14 residues. CDR1 DFQATT and CDR2 SNEGSKA come from the germline V gene (reference sequence). CDR3 DNA sequence: TGCAGTGCCCGGGGCCCGGGAGGGACCGGGGAGCTGTTTTTT. This codes for CSARGPGGTGELFF.

The chain joins TRBV7-9 to TRBJ2-1, with a possible D match to TRBD2 (5 bases). This CDR3 region has 13 residues. Germline V gene data show CDR1 as SEHNR and CDR2 as FQNEAQ (reference sequence). With 5 bases removed from V and 12 bases from J, the gap between germline ends came to 17 bases. CDR3 DNA sequence: TGTGCCAGCAGCCAAGATCCCGGAGGTGGGCAGTTCTTC. Protein sequence: CASSQDPGGGQFF.

In regard to this clonotype: It may be a read error: a sequence one base away is much more abundant. The DNA for the CDR3 is TGTGCCAGCAGCTCGACAGGGGTGGACTCACCCCCCCACTTT. This translates into CASSSTGVDSPPHF. This chain uses TRBV7-9 with TRBJ1-6; 8 bases fit TRBD1. The CDR3 extends over 14 amino acids. CDR1 is SEHNR, CDR2 FQNEAQ, per germline (reference sequence). The complete variable domain, with remaining parts taken from reference TRBV7-9 and TRBJ1-6, reads DTGVSQNPRHKITKRGQNVTFRCDPISEHNRLYWYRQTLGQGPEFLTYFQNEAQLEKSRLLSDRFSAERPKGSFSTLEIQRTEQGDSAMYLCASSSTGVDSPPHFGNGTRLTVT.

The chain recombines TRBV6-6 with TRBJ2-7, with D hard to call. The V gene's germline CDR1 is MNHNY and CDR2 SVGAGI (reference sequence). The CDR3 runs to 11 residues. The V end lost 2 bases, the J end lost 5 bases, and 4 bases lay between the germline ends. CDR3 nucleotide sequence: TGTGCCAGCAGTTACCGGAACGAGCAGTACTTC. Translation gives CASSYRNEQYF.

The rearrangement uses TRBV20-1 and TRBJ1-2; a weak D match, TRBD1 (5 bases). Germline V CDR1 and CDR2: DFQATT, SNEGSKA (reference sequence). The CDR3 length is 13 residues. Trimming took 2 bases from V and 8 from J, leaving 15 bases between them. The CDR3 region has the DNA TGCAGTGCTAGACGGGGACCGGGCCTCGGCTACACCTTC. Translated: CSARRGPGLGYTF.

In its sample, this clonotype was seen many times. V usage is TRBV5-8 and J usage is TRBJ2-5; 10 bases map to TRBD1. Germline values: CDR1 SGHTS, CDR2 YDEGEE. The CDR3 runs to 14 residues. Losses at the gene ends were 10 bases for V and 4 bases for J; bases not matched to a gene: 10. CDR3 coding DNA: TGTGCCTCGTCCGGACAGGGGGTAATAGAGACCCAGTACTTC. Encoded protein: CASSGQGVIETQYF.

V and J are TRBV20-1 and TRBJ1-1, with a possible D match to TRBD1 (6 bases). This CDR3 is 13 amino acids long. CDR1 and CDR2 (germline): DFQATT, SNEGSKA (reference sequence). V was shortened by 3 bases and J by 2 bases, with 10 bases between the two germline ends. CDR3 in amino acids: CSARFRGNTEAFF. The CDR3 DNA follows: TGCAGTGCTAGGTTCAGGGGCAACACTGAAGCTTTCTTT.

As to this clonotype: One junction end does not reproduce the germline sequence, and a read error may be involved. This sequence joins TRBV4-3 and TRBJ2-2; D may correspond to TRBD1 or TRBD2 (7 bases each). CDR1 and CDR2 from the germline V gene are LGHNA and YSLEER. The length of the CDR3 is 19 residues. CDR3 loop: CASSQDRKAGQPNTGELSW. The CDR3 nucleotides read TGCGCCAGCAGCCAAGATCGGAAAGCGGGACAGCCGAACACCGGGGAGCTGTCTTGG.

The V gene is TRBV10-2, the J gene TRBJ2-3, with 10 bases aligning to TRBD2. V lost 2 bases and J lost 2; bases outside the gene matches: 10. Germline CDR1 is WSHSY and CDR2 is SAAADI. The CDR3 is made up of 18 amino acids. In nucleotides, the CDR3 is TGCGCCAGCAGTGAGATGGCGGCTAGCGGGGGAATCACAGATACGCAGTATTTT. Residues: CASSEMAASGGITDTQYF.

The CDR3 here is CSARGQVHEQYF. The CDR3 coding sequence is TGCAGTGCTAGGGGACAGGTACACGAGCAGTACTTC. The chain uses TRBV20-1 and TRBJ2-7; 8 bases are shared with TRBD1. Germline V gene sequence: CDR1 DFQATT, CDR2 SNEGSKA (reference sequence). Unmatched junction bases numbered 3, after V lost 3 bases and J lost 5 bases. This CDR3 has 12 residues.

V and J are TRBV9 and TRBJ2-7; D unclear. The CDR3 extends over 11 amino acids. Trimming left V 5 bases short and J 7 bases short, with 10 bases between. The germline CDR1 and CDR2 sequences are SGDLS and YYNGEE. The CDR3 here is CASSPYNEQYF. The CDR3 DNA follows: TGTGCCAGCAGTCCTTACAATGAGCAGTACTTC.

This chain links TRBV24-1 with TRBJ1-2; 10 positions agree with TRBD1. The trim removed 5 bases at V and 2 bases at J, leaving 4 bases unmatched. There are 15 residues in the CDR3. Germline CDR1 is KGHDR and CDR2 is SFDVKD. CDR3 nucleotides: TGTGCCACCAGTGCTAGGGGACAGGGGAACTATGGCTACACCTTC. It is translated as CATSARGQGNYGYTF.